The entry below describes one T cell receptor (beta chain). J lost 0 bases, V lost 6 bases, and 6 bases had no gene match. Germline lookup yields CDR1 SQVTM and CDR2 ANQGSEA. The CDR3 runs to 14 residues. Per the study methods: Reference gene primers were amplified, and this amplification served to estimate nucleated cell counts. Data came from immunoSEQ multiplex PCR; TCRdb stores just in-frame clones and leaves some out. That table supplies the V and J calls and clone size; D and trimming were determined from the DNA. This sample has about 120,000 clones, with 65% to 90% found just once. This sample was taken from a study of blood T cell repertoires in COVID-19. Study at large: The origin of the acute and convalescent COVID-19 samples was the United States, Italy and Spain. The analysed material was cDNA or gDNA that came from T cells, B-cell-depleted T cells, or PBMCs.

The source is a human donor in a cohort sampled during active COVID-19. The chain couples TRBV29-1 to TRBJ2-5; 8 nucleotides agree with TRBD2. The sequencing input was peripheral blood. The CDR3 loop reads CSVRAGGYQETQYF. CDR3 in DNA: TGCAGCGTACGTGCGGGGGGCTACCAAGAGACCCAGTACTTC.